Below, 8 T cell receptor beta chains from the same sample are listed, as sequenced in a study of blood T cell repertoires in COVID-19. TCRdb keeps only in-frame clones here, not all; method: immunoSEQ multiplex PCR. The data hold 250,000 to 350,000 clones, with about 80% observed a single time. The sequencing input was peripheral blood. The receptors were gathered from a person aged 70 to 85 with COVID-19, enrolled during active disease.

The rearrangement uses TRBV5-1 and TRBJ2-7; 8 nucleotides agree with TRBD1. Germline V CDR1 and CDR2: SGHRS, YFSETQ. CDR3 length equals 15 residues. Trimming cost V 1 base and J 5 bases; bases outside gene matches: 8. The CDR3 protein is CASSLRQGKPNEQYF. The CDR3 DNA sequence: TGCGCCAGCAGCTTGCGACAGGGGAAACCCAACGAGCAGTACTTC.

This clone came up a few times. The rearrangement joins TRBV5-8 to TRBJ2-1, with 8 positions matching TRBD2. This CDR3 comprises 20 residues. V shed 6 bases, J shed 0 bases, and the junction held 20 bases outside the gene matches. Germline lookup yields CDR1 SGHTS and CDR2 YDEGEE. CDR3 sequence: CASKLQSLSGAFSSYNEQFF. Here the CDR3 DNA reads TGTGCCAGCAAACTCCAAAGTCTTAGCGGGGCCTTCAGCTCCTACAATGAGCAGTTCTTC.

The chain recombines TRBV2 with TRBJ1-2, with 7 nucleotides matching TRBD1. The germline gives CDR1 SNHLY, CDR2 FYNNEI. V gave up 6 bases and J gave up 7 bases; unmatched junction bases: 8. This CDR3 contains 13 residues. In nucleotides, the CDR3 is TGTGCCAGCAGACCCGGGACAGATTCTGGCTACACCTTC. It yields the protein CASRPGTDSGYTF.

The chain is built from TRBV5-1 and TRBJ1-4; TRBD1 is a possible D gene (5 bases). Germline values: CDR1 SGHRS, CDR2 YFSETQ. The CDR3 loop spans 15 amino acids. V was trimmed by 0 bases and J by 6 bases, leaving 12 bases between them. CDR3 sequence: CASSLAGARDEKLFF. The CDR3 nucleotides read TGCGCCAGCAGCTTGGCTGGGGCAAGAGATGAAAAACTGTTTTTT.

CDR3 sequence reads: CASSTRTPFEQYF. CDR3 coding DNA: TGTGCCAGCAGCACAAGGACTCCTTTCGAGCAGTACTTC. The chain links TRBV7-2 to TRBJ2-7; tentatively, D is TRBD2 (5 bases). V gave up 5 bases and J gave up 6 bases, with 14 bases separating them. The CDR3 spans 13 residues. Germline lookup yields CDR1 SGHTA and CDR2 FQGNSA.

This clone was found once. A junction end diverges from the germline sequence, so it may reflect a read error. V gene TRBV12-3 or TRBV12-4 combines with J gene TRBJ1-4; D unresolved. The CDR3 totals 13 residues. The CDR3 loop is CASSSRAKEKLFF. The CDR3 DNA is TGTGCCAGCAGTTCCCGAGCTAAGGAAAAACTGTTTTTT.

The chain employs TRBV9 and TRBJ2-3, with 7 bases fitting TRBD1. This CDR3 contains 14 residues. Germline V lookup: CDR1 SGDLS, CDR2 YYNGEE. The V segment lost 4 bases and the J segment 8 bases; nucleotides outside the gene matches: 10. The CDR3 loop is CASSRQGSSVTQYF. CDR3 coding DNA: TGTGCCAGCAGCCGACAGGGCTCCTCAGTTACGCAGTATTTT.

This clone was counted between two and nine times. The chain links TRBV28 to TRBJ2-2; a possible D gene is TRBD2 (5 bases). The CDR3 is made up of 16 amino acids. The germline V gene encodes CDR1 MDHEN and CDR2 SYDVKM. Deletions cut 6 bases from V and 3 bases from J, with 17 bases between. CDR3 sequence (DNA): TGTGCCAGCAGGCGAGCGGAAGAACGGGACACCGGGGAGCTGTTTTTT. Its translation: CASRRAEERDTGELFF.